This T cell receptor beta chain comes out of a study of read filtering for tumor transcriptome and immune sequencing. This clonotype was seen at least ten times. V lost 6 bases and J lost 1, with 12 bases in between. The CDR3 covers 15 residues. Germline values: CDR1 SEHNR, CDR2 FQNEAQ (reference sequence). The library was built from roughly 400 ng RNA with molecular barcoded adaptors for alpha/delta and beta/gamma chains. TCRdb reanalysed the reads using MiXCR and keeps one entry per CDR3 protein. The table lists roughly 46,000 distinct CDR3 sequences, 10% to 15% of them singletons. Sequences were obtained from a population of CD138-negative cells sorted from bone marrow. This clonotype originated in a donor at least 40 years old with multiple myeloma. The chain combines TRBV7-9 with TRBJ2-2; maybe TRBD2 (5 bases). Here the CDR3 reads CASSFGVGNTGELFF. CDR3 DNA: TGTGCCAGCAGTTTCGGGGTTGGGAACACCGGGGAGCTGTTTTTT.